This passage covers 32 T cell receptor beta chains from one sample sequenced in a study of blood T cell repertoires in COVID-19. Clones were read by immunoSEQ multiplex PCR, and TCRdb kept only the in-frame ones, dropping some. The sample consists of 300,000 or so clones, about 93% of them appearing once. Sequenced sample: PBMCs or T cells enriched from blood (not recorded which). The receptor source for this set is a woman between 25 and 40 years old who had recovered from COVID-19.

The CDR3 region is CSVDRGTGVSYEQYF. The DNA for the CDR3 is TGCAGCGTTGATCGCGGGACAGGGGTTTCCTACGAGCAGTACTTC. V and J are TRBV29-1 and TRBJ2-7; the match to TRBD1 covers 10 bases. V shed 3 bases, J shed 1 base, and the junction held 6 bases outside the gene matches. CDR1 is SQVTM, CDR2 ANQGSEA, per germline. The CDR3 extends over 15 amino acids.

This chain links TRBV4-3 with TRBJ2-7; 8 bases match TRBD2. This CDR3 has 16 residues. V gave up 3 bases and J gave up 2 bases; unmatched junction bases: 9. Germline V gene data show CDR1 as LGHNA and CDR2 as YSLEER. The CDR3 loop is CASSQSGGRSPYEQYF. The CDR3 DNA sequence: TGCGCCAGCAGCCAGAGCGGGGGCAGATCACCCTACGAGCAGTACTTC.

This clone has only a few counts. The chain's CDR3 is CASSPSPGTSAYNEQFF. CDR3 DNA sequence: TGTGCCAGCAGTCCCTCACCCGGGACTAGCGCATACAATGAGCAGTTCTTC. The rearrangement joins TRBV27 to TRBJ2-1; 10 nucleotides align to TRBD2. The CDR3 has 17 residues. Germline CDR1 is MNHEY and CDR2 is SMNVEV (reference sequence). J gave up 4 bases and V 5 bases, and 11 bases lay outside the gene matches.

This chain connects TRBV3-1 (or the pseudogene TRBV3-2) to TRBJ2-2; D unclear. The CDR3 sequence is 14 residues long. The germline gives CDR1 LGHDT, CDR2 YNNKEL (reference sequence). Trimming pared 4 bases from V and 6 bases from J, leaving 12 bases between. CDR3 nucleotides: TGTGCCAGCAGCCCCCGGGTCCTATCCGGGGAGCTGTTTTTT. Translation: CASSPRVLSGELFF.

Note on this clone: Its ends do not fully match the called genes, so a read error is possible. V is TRBV20-1 and J is TRBJ1-4, with D maybe TRBD1 (6 bases). Germline CDR1 reads DFQATT; CDR2 reads SNEGSKA (reference sequence). The CDR3 has 11 amino acids. The CDR3 loop is CSPKHAGTPLF. CDR3 in DNA: TGCAGTCCTAAACACGCCGGGACACCCCTTTTT.

This sequence joins TRBV7-9 and TRBJ1-4, with D possibly being TRBD1 (6 bases). This CDR3 is 17 amino acids long. V was shortened by 0 bases and J by 5 bases, with 16 bases between the two germline ends. Germline CDR1 and CDR2: SEHNR and FQNEAQ (reference sequence). The CDR3 here is CASSLAAGGGANEKLFF. In DNA, the CDR3 is TGTGCCAGCAGCTTAGCGGCCGGGGGGGGCGCAAATGAAAAACTGTTTTTT.

This chain uses TRBV3-1 (or the pseudogene TRBV3-2) with TRBJ2-5; D is ambiguous. The CDR3 spans 14 residues. CDR1 is LGHDT, CDR2 YNNKEL, per germline (reference sequence). Deletions cut 6 bases from V and 1 base from J, with 12 bases between. The CDR3 spells CASSLEAVQETQYF. The CDR3 DNA is TGTGCCAGCAGTCTAGAGGCAGTCCAAGAGACCCAGTACTTC.

As for this clone: Different DNA sequences within this sample yield the same CDR3. This rearrangement joins TRBV3-1 (or the pseudogene TRBV3-2) to TRBJ1-2; possibly TRBD1 for D (5 bases). There are 13 residues in the CDR3. CDR1 is LGHDT and CDR2 is YNNKEL in the germline V gene (reference sequence). The V end was cut by 4 bases, the J end by 4 bases, with 10 bases between. The CDR3: CASSPQGGYGYTF. The CDR3 DNA reads as TGTGCCAGCAGCCCCCAGGGCGGCTATGGCTACACCTTC.

The chain recombines TRBV4-3 with TRBJ2-1; D perhaps matches TRBD2 (5 bases). The V gene's germline CDR1 is LGHNA and CDR2 YSLEER. V lost 4 bases, J lost 4 bases, and 11 bases lay in between. The CDR3 is 14 residues long. CDR3 loop: CASSRMGSYNEQFF. In DNA form, the CDR3 reads TGCGCCAGCAGCCGAATGGGGAGTTACAATGAGCAGTTCTTC.

This rearrangement joins TRBV5-6 to TRBJ2-5; 8 nucleotides match TRBD1. The CDR3 loop spans 15 amino acids. Trimming at V came to 3 bases and at J to 4 bases, leaving 8 bases not matched to a gene. In germline, CDR1 is SGHDT, CDR2 YYEEEE. The CDR3 spells CASSSKTGVIETQYF. The CDR3 DNA is TGTGCCAGCAGCTCTAAGACAGGGGTTATAGAGACCCAGTACTTC.

The chain joins TRBV4-3 to TRBJ1-6; tentative D call: TRBD1 (6 bases). Trimming took off 1 base at V and 9 bases at J, with 13 bases between the two ends. The CDR3 is 15 residues long. The germline CDR1 and CDR2 sequences are LGHNA and YSLEER. CDR3 protein: CASSQALQGTSPLHF. Written as DNA, the CDR3 is TGCGCCAGCAGCCAAGCGTTACAGGGAACTTCACCCCTCCACTTT.

This clone has a handful of counts. This chain links TRBV19 with TRBJ1-2, with D perhaps matching TRBD1 (6 bases). V lost 5 bases, J lost 1 base, and 14 bases lay in between. CDR3 length: 15 amino acids. Looked up from germline, CDR1 is LNHDA and CDR2 is SQIVND (reference sequence). CDR3 region: CASSGETGVNYGYTF. CDR3 in DNA: TGTGCCAGTAGTGGAGAGACAGGAGTTAACTATGGCTACACCTTC.

This clone was detected a few times. The chain couples TRBV4-1 to TRBJ1-4; D is perhaps TRBD1 (6 bases). The germline V and J ends were trimmed by 0 bases and 1 base, with 18 bases remaining between them. CDR3 length equals 19 residues. Looked up from germline, CDR1 is MGHRA and CDR2 is YSYEKL. This CDR3 reads CASSQDRQGGGITNEKLFF. The DNA for the CDR3 is TGCGCCAGCAGCCAAGATCGGCAGGGAGGGGGGATAACTAATGAAAAACTGTTTTTT.

V and J are TRBV4-3 and TRBJ2-7; D remains unclear. Trimming took 0 bases from V and 2 from J, leaving 11 bases between them. The length of the CDR3 is 15 residues. The germline V gene encodes CDR1 LGHNA and CDR2 YSLEER. CDR3 sequence: CASSQDGVPTYEQYF. The CDR3 DNA follows: TGCGCCAGCAGCCAAGACGGTGTCCCAACCTACGAGCAGTACTTC.

The V and J genes are TRBV5-6 and TRBJ2-3; D may be TRBD2 (6 bases). Germline CDR1 is SGHDT and CDR2 is YYEEEE. V was shortened by 8 bases and J by 6 bases, with 16 bases between the two germline ends. This CDR3 comprises 13 residues. The CDR3 is CASTPEGRDTQYF. DNA of the CDR3: TGTGCCAGTACCCCGGAGGGTAGGGATACGCAGTATTTT.

This sequence joins TRBV28 and TRBJ1-5; D gene ambiguous. Trimming shortened V by 5 bases and J by 5 bases, and 19 bases separated the two germline ends. CDR1 is MDHEN, CDR2 SYDVKM, per germline. This CDR3 contains 16 residues. The CDR3, as DNA: TGTGCCAGCAGTCCACTCCGACTCCTAGAGGATCAGCCCCAGCATTTT. It translates to CASSPLRLLEDQPQHF.

V usage is TRBV6-4 and J usage is TRBJ1-3; TRBD1 matches 8 bases. Losses at the gene ends were 6 bases for V and 7 bases for J; bases not matched to a gene: 5. Germline loops: CDR1 MRHNA, CDR2 SNTAGT. CDR3 length: 13 residues. CDR3 nucleotide sequence: TGTGCCAGCAGCAGGACAGGGTGCAACACCATATATTTT. Translation: CASSRTGCNTIYF.

This clone is a singleton in its sample. The V and J genes are TRBV28 and TRBJ2-6; D is perhaps TRBD2 (5 bases). V gave up 3 bases and J gave up 0 bases, with 18 bases separating them. Looked up from germline, CDR1 is MDHEN and CDR2 is SYDVKM. The CDR3 covers 19 residues. The chain's CDR3 is CASSLGPGIYNSGANVLTF. In DNA form, the CDR3 reads TGTGCCAGCAGTTTGGGTCCCGGGATTTACAACTCTGGGGCCAACGTCCTGACTTTC. Full variable domain (remainder filled in from reference TRBV28 and TRBJ2-6): DVKVTQSSRYLVKRTGEKVFLECVQDMDHENMFWYRQDPGLGLRLIYFSYDVKMKEKGDIPEGYSVSREKKERFSLILESASTNQTSMYLCASSLGPGIYNSGANVLTFGAGSRLTVL.

Written as DNA, the CDR3 is TGTGCCTGGAGTGGCCGGCTAATAGTGGGGGGAACTTCACCCCTCCACTTT. This sequence encodes CAWSGRLIVGGTSPLHF. The chain employs TRBV30 and TRBJ1-6; a weak D match, TRBD1 (5 bases). Per the germline V gene, CDR1 is GTSNPN and CDR2 is SVGIG (reference sequence). The CDR3 is made up of 17 amino acids. With 1 base removed from V and 9 bases from J, the gap between germline ends came to 22 bases.

The genes are TRBV7-2 and TRBJ2-7; 12 bases map to TRBD2. J gave up 5 bases and V 5 bases, and 7 bases lay outside the gene matches. There are 15 residues in the CDR3. CDR1 is SGHTA, CDR2 FQGNSA, per germline. CDR3 loop: CASSTTTSGSHEQYF. The DNA for the CDR3 is TGTGCCAGCAGCACTACGACTAGCGGGAGCCACGAGCAGTACTTC.

CDR3 residues: CATSRSLAEETQYF. DNA of the CDR3: TGTGCCACCAGCAGATCTTTAGCGGAAGAGACCCAGTACTTC. The rearrangement uses TRBV15 and TRBJ2-5, with D tentatively TRBD2 (6 bases). From germline, CDR1 is LNHNV and CDR2 YYDKDF (reference sequence). This CDR3 region has 14 residues. Trimming pared 2 bases from V and 3 bases from J, leaving 10 bases between.

This clone was observed a single time. The chain carries TRBV6-2 or TRBV6-3 and TRBJ2-3; D perhaps matches TRBD2 (6 bases). This CDR3 is 15 amino acids long. CDR1 MNHEY and CDR2 SVGEGT come from the germline V gene. V dropped 5 bases and J dropped 6 bases, with 18 bases sitting between them. The CDR3 here is CASSPGLLGGDTQYF. In nucleotides, the CDR3 is TGTGCCAGCAGTCCGGGACTCCTAGGCGGCGATACGCAGTATTTT.

V is TRBV27 and J is TRBJ2-7; 10 nucleotides agree with TRBD1. CDR3 length: 15 residues. The germline V gene encodes CDR1 MNHEY and CDR2 SMNVEV (reference sequence). The J segment lost 1 base and the V segment lost 7 bases, leaving 7 bases of the junction unmatched. CDR3 sequence reads: CASNPGQGISYEQYF. The CDR3 bases are TGTGCCAGCAACCCGGGACAGGGGATATCCTACGAGCAGTACTTC.

The chain recombines TRBV25-1 with TRBJ1-6; TRBD1 aligns across 7 bases. Trimming removed 4 bases from V and 8 bases from J; junction bases left unmatched: 2. The germline V gene has CDR1 MGHDK and CDR2 SYGVNS. The CDR3 sequence is 13 residues long. The CDR3 loop reads CASSGQGYSPLHF. CDR3 coding DNA: TGTGCCAGCAGTGGACAGGGTTATTCACCCCTCCACTTT.

V and J are TRBV29-1 and TRBJ1-2, with 7 nucleotides matching TRBD1. Losses at the gene ends were 4 bases for V and 4 bases for J; bases not matched to a gene: 0. CDR1 is SQVTM, CDR2 ANQGSEA, per germline. The CDR3 contains 11 residues. The CDR3 coding sequence is TGCAGCGTTGGGGACAGCTATGGCTACACCTTC. Amino acid sequence: CSVGDSYGYTF.

The chain links TRBV28 to TRBJ1-6; 9 bases align to TRBD1. The CDR3 spans 17 residues. Trimming cost V 4 bases and J 2 bases; bases outside gene matches: 6. The V gene's germline CDR1 is MDHEN and CDR2 SYDVKM. The CDR3 loop reads CASSSPTGGAYNSPLHF. CDR3 in DNA: TGTGCCAGCAGTTCCCCCACAGGGGGCGCCTATAATTCACCCCTCCACTTT. The full variable domain, its missing parts supplied by reference TRBV28 and TRBJ1-6, is DVKVTQSSRYLVKRTGEKVFLECVQDMDHENMFWYRQDPGLGLRLIYFSYDVKMKEKGDIPEGYSVSREKKERFSLILESASTNQTSMYLCASSSPTGGAYNSPLHFGNGTRLTVT.

V is TRBV4-3 and J is TRBJ2-7; the D gene is possibly TRBD2 (6 bases). CDR1 and CDR2 from the germline V gene are LGHNA and YSLEER. The CDR3 consists of 15 residues. With 0 bases removed from V and 1 base from J, the gap between germline ends came to 10 bases. The CDR3 sequence is CASSQDLRGSYEQYF. The CDR3 nucleotides read TGCGCCAGCAGCCAAGATCTACGGGGGTCCTACGAGCAGTACTTC.

V usage is TRBV7-6 and J usage is TRBJ2-7; 9 bases are a match to TRBD1. CDR1 is SGHVS, CDR2 FNYEAQ, per germline. Trimming cost V 4 bases and J 7 bases; bases outside gene matches: 5. The CDR3 spans 13 residues. CDR3 sequence: CASSSGQGWEQYF. In DNA form, the CDR3 reads TGTGCCAGCAGCTCGGGACAGGGTTGGGAGCAGTACTTC.

The chain couples TRBV5-4 to TRBJ2-3; 9 bases align to TRBD2. CDR1 SGHNT and CDR2 YYREEE come from the germline V gene (reference sequence). The CDR3 covers 17 residues. J was trimmed by 2 bases and V by 2 bases; bases with no gene match: 9. This CDR3 reads CASSLKFSGSITDTQYF. CDR3 coding DNA: TGTGCCAGCAGCTTAAAATTTAGCGGGAGTATCACAGATACGCAGTATTTT.

The chain has TRBV7-9 and TRBJ1-2; 7 bases align to TRBD1. Per the germline V gene, CDR1 is SEHNR and CDR2 is FQNEAQ (reference sequence). After removal of 4 bases from V and 7 bases from J, the junction contained 9 bases not matched to a gene. The CDR3 is 14 amino acids. The CDR3 loop reads CASSSGQGEFGYTF. CDR3 sequence (DNA): TGTGCCAGCAGCTCCGGCCAGGGGGAGTTTGGCTACACCTTC. Using reference TRBV7-9 and TRBJ1-2 for the parts outside the CDR3, the full variable domain is DTGVSQNPRHKITKRGQNVTFRCDPISEHNRLYWYRQTLGQGPEFLTYFQNEAQLEKSRLLSDRFSAERPKGSFSTLEIQRTEQGDSAMYLCASSSGQGEFGYTFGSGTRLTVV.

This clone was counted only a few times. V and J are TRBV6-5 and TRBJ2-7; a weak D match, TRBD1 (5 bases). This CDR3 has 14 residues. V was trimmed by 1 base and J by 6 bases, leaving 13 bases between them. Germline CDR1 MNHEY, CDR2 SVGAGI. CDR3 region: CASSYFQGNREQYF. The DNA of the CDR3 is TGTGCCAGCAGTTACTTCCAGGGTAACCGCGAGCAGTACTTC.

CDR3 DNA sequence: TGTGCCAGCAGTTACTCGCGACAGGTGTATAATCAGCCCCAGCATTTT. The encoded protein is CASSYSRQVYNQPQHF. V and J are TRBV6-5 and TRBJ1-5, with D maybe TRBD1 (6 bases). Germline V lookup: CDR1 MNHEY, CDR2 SVGAGI. The CDR3 contains 16 residues. Trimming cost V 0 bases and J 4 bases, with 13 bases left between them.